Shown below are 17 T cell receptor beta chains from a single sample sequenced in a study of blood T cell repertoires in COVID-19. Method: immunoSEQ multiplex PCR; TCRdb's copy keeps in-frame clones and lacks some. In the table there are 55,000 to 80,000 clones, less than 85% of which are singletons. Sequencing used peripheral blood. These TCRs come from a man between 60 and 75 years old with acute or convalescent COVID-19.

V gene TRBV2 combines with J gene TRBJ1-2; a weak D match, TRBD1 (6 bases). The CDR3 spans 13 residues. Germline V lookup: CDR1 SNHLY, CDR2 FYNNEI. The ends were cut back, 4 bases at V and 8 bases at J, with 14 bases in the middle. The CDR3 loop reads CASSAGRGQGYTF. CDR3 coding DNA: TGTGCCAGCAGTGCGGGCAGGGGACAAGGCTACACCTTC.

This clone was counted once. This chain connects TRBV11-3 to TRBJ2-1; 8 nucleotides match TRBD1. Germline CDR1 is SGHNT and CDR2 is YENEEA. The CDR3 extends over 14 amino acids. With V trimmed by 5 bases and J by 9 bases, 9 bases remained unmatched. The CDR3 spells CASSLRTGNTEQFF. The DNA for the CDR3 is TGTGCCAGCAGCCTCAGGACAGGGAACACTGAGCAGTTCTTC. Supplemented by reference TRBV11-3 and TRBJ2-1, the full variable domain reads EAGVVQSPRYKIIEKKQPVAFWCNPISGHNTLYWYLQNLGQGPELLIRYENEEAVDDSQLPKDRFSAERLKGVDSTLKIQPAELGDSAVYLCASSLRTGNTEQFFGPGTRLTVL.

The CDR3 protein is CASSRLRAETQYF. In DNA form, the CDR3 reads TGTGCCAGCAGCCGTCTCCGAGCGGAGACCCAGTACTTC. The chain recombines TRBV7-9 with TRBJ2-5; D is unclear. The V gene's germline CDR1 is SEHNR and CDR2 FQNEAQ (reference sequence). The V gene lost 5 bases and the J gene lost 5 bases, with 12 bases spanning the gap. The length of the CDR3 is 13 residues.

V and J are TRBV7-2 and TRBJ2-4; 8 positions match TRBD1. The CDR3 loop spans 14 amino acids. J gave up 5 bases and V 3 bases, and 3 bases lay outside the gene matches. Germline V gene data show CDR1 as SGHTA and CDR2 as FQGNSA. The DNA of the CDR3 is TGTGCCAGCAGCTTGGTCAGGGGGCAAAACATTCAGTACTTC. This encodes CASSLVRGQNIQYF.

V gene TRBV4-1 combines with J gene TRBJ2-2, with 7 positions matching TRBD2. The CDR3 is 18 residues long. V shed 3 bases and J 3 bases; nucleotides not matched to a gene: 13. CDR1 and CDR2 from the germline V gene are MGHRA and YSYEKL. Here the CDR3 reads CASSHATGTTRYTGELFF. CDR3 DNA sequence: TGCGCCAGCAGCCATGCCACCGGGACTACCCGCTACACCGGGGAGCTGTTTTTT.

The V and J genes are TRBV29-1 and TRBJ2-4; 11 bases match TRBD1. The CDR3 is made up of 14 amino acids. The V gene's germline CDR1 is SQVTM and CDR2 ANQGSEA. The J segment lost 6 bases and the V segment lost 5 bases, leaving 6 bases of the junction unmatched. CDR3 in DNA: TGCAGCGTTTCTAGGACAGGGGGCTTAAACATTCAGTACTTC. Its translation is CSVSRTGGLNIQYF.

The V gene is TRBV23-1, the J gene TRBJ2-7; D may be TRBD1 (6 bases). TRBV23-1 is noted as an ORF with a role that remains uncertain. The CDR3 contains 17 residues. V was cut by 2 bases and J by 1 base, with 18 bases left in between. Written as DNA, the CDR3 is TGCGCCAGCAGTCAAGAGGTTGCAGGGGTAAGGTCCTACGAGCAGTACTTC. The encoded protein is CASSQEVAGVRSYEQYF.

The chain carries TRBV29-1 and TRBJ1-1; D is perhaps TRBD1 (6 bases). Per the germline V gene, CDR1 is SQVTM and CDR2 is ANQGSEA. With 5 bases removed from V and 5 bases from J, the gap between germline ends came to 15 bases. The CDR3 length is 13 residues. DNA of the CDR3: TGCAGCGTTCACGAAGGGGGGGAGACTGAAGCTTTCTTT. The encoded protein is CSVHEGGETEAFF.

The chain carries TRBV7-6 and TRBJ1-1, with TRBD1 matching 8 bases. Unmatched junction bases numbered 5, after V lost 1 base and J lost 1 base. CDR3 length: 16 amino acids. The V gene's germline CDR1 is SGHVS and CDR2 FNYEAQ. The CDR3 reads CASSLGRGHGNTEAFF. Written as DNA, the CDR3 is TGTGCCAGCAGCTTAGGCAGGGGGCATGGGAACACTGAAGCTTTCTTT. Supplemented by reference TRBV7-6 and TRBJ1-1, the full variable domain reads GAGVSQSPRYKVTKRGQDVALRCDPISGHVSLYWYRQALGQGPEFLTYFNYEAQQDKSGLPNDRFSAERPEGSISTLTIQRTEQRDSAMYRCASSLGRGHGNTEAFFGQGTRLTVV.

The chain recombines TRBV28 with TRBJ2-7, with D maybe TRBD2 (6 bases). With 6 bases removed from V and 0 bases from J, the gap between germline ends came to 15 bases. Germline lookup yields CDR1 MDHEN and CDR2 SYDVKM. This CDR3 has 15 residues. The CDR3 DNA follows: TGTGCCAGCAGCCCCGGGAGTGCTTCCTCCTACGAGCAGTACTTC. Its protein product is CASSPGSASSYEQYF. The full variable domain, in which reference TRBV28 and TRBJ2-7 provide the parts outside the CDR3, is DVKVTQSSRYLVKRTGEKVFLECVQDMDHENMFWYRQDPGLGLRLIYFSYDVKMKEKGDIPEGYSVSREKKERFSLILESASTNQTSMYLCASSPGSASSYEQYFGPGTRLTVT.

The chain has TRBV19 and TRBJ2-3; D is undetermined. The CDR3 covers 14 residues. Germline CDR1 reads LNHDA; CDR2 reads SQIVND (reference sequence). Trimming removed 7 bases at V and 1 base at J, with 12 bases between. CDR3 amino acids: CASKTSPRTDTQYF. The DNA for the CDR3 is TGTGCCAGTAAAACATCCCCCCGCACAGATACGCAGTATTTT.

In its sample, this clone was seen a few times. The chain couples TRBV2 to TRBJ1-2; D unclear. Germline CDR1 SNHLY, CDR2 FYNNEI. With 8 bases removed from V and 10 bases from J, the gap between germline ends came to 20 bases. The CDR3 consists of 13 residues. The CDR3 bases are TGTGCCAGCCGCTACTCTCCCTCAGGAACCTACACCTTC. Translation gives CASRYSPSGTYTF.

J is TRBJ2-3 and V is TRBV6-5; 7 positions agree with TRBD2. V was clipped by 8 bases and J by 1 base; unmatched bases: 6. The CDR3 is made up of 14 amino acids. The germline gives CDR1 MNHEY, CDR2 SVGAGI. In nucleotides, the CDR3 is TGTGCCAGCGGGGGAGGGCGTCGCACAGATACGCAGTATTTT. It encodes CASGGGRRTDTQYF.

The rearrangement joins TRBV11-2 to TRBJ1-1; 8 bases agree with TRBD1. Looked up from germline, CDR1 is SGHAT and CDR2 is FQNNGV. The trim removed 5 bases at V and 3 bases at J, leaving 8 bases unmatched. The CDR3 is 15 amino acids. The CDR3 reads CASSLLLQGDTEAFF. In nucleotides, the CDR3 is TGTGCCAGCAGCCTATTATTACAGGGGGACACTGAAGCTTTCTTT.

Only a few counts were recorded for this clone. The chain carries TRBV4-1 and TRBJ1-2; the match to TRBD1 covers 8 bases. Per the germline V gene, CDR1 is MGHRA and CDR2 is YSYEKL. J gave up 8 bases and V 5 bases, and 10 bases lay outside the gene matches. The CDR3 consists of 14 residues. Here the CDR3 reads CASSIDRGFWGYTF. The CDR3, as DNA: TGCGCCAGCAGCATAGACAGGGGATTTTGGGGCTACACCTTC.

The chain links TRBV7-3 to TRBJ2-7; TRBD2 is a possible D gene (5 bases). Trimming left V 2 bases short and J 6 bases short, with 11 bases between. The CDR3 covers 13 residues. In germline, CDR1 is SGHTA, CDR2 FQGTGA. In nucleotides, the CDR3 is TGTGCCAGCAGCTTACTTAGCGATGGCGAGCAGTACTTC. Translation gives CASSLLSDGEQYF.

The V call is TRBV15, the J call TRBJ2-3; the match to TRBD1 covers 7 bases. Germline assignment: CDR1 LNHNV and CDR2 YYDKDF (reference sequence). This CDR3 spans 15 amino acids. The trim removed 5 bases at V and 3 bases at J, leaving 8 bases unmatched. This chain's CDR3 is CATSRPDRRTDTQYF. The CDR3 coding sequence is TGTGCCACCAGCCGACCGGACAGGAGAACAGATACGCAGTATTTT.